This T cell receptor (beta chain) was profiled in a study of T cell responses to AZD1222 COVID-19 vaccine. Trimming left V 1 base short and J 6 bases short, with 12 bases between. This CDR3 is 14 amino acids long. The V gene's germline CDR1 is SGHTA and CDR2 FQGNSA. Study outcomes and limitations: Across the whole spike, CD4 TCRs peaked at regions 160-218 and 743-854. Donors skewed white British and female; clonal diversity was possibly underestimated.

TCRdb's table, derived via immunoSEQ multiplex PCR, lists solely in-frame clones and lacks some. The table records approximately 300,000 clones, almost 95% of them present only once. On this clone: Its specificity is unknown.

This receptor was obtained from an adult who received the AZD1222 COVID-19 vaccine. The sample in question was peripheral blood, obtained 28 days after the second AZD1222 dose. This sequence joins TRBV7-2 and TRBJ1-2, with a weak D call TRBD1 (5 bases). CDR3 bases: TGTGCCAGCAGCTTAGGGGCAGGGACCCATGGCTACACCTTC. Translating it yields CASSLGAGTHGYTF.